The 18 T cell receptor beta chains below were found in one sample sequenced in a study of T cell responses to AZD1222 COVID-19 vaccine. The data were produced by immunoSEQ multiplex PCR, yet TCRdb's version contains in-frame clones alone and is incomplete. The sample carries 130,000 or so clones, just under 95% recorded once. Sequenced material: peripheral blood, taken on day 0 of AZD1222 vaccination. The receptors come from an adult in good health.

This clone came up once. The rearrangement uses TRBV6-5 and TRBJ2-5; D call uncertain. The germline CDR1 and CDR2 sequences are MNHEY and SVGAGI. V was shortened by 10 bases and J by 5 bases, with 14 bases between the two germline ends. This CDR3 is built from 12 residues. CDR3 DNA: TGTGCCATCGACCCCTTGTTTGAGACCCAGTACTTC. This translates into CAIDPLFETQYF.

This rearrangement joins TRBV18 to TRBJ2-7; 7 bases fit TRBD2. The germline gives CDR1 KGHSH, CDR2 LQKENI. V lost 5 bases, J lost 4 bases, and 8 bases stayed unmatched. The CDR3 consists of 14 residues. CDR3 DNA: TGTGCCAGCTCAGTCGCGGGAGCTGGTTACGAGCAGTACTTC. It yields the protein CASSVAGAGYEQYF.

The chain joins TRBV14 to TRBJ2-3; 10 positions match TRBD2. With V trimmed by 2 bases and J by 10 bases, 3 bases remained unmatched. Germline loops: CDR1 SGHDN, CDR2 FVKESK. There are 13 residues in the CDR3. The CDR3 DNA reads as TGTGCCAGCAGCCAACTAGCGGGAGTGGCGCAGTATTTT. It codes for CASSQLAGVAQYF.

The chain uses TRBV4-2 and TRBJ1-1, with 7 bases that match TRBD1. Germline loops: CDR1 LGHNA, CDR2 YNFKEQ. This CDR3 has 15 amino acids. The V and J ends lost 2 bases and 1 base, in that order; junction bases with no gene match: 4. The CDR3 region has the DNA TGTGCCAGCAGCCAAACGAGGGGGCCGAACACTGAAGCTTTCTTT. Translated: CASSQTRGPNTEAFF.

The genes are TRBV27 and TRBJ2-7, with 7 bases aligning to TRBD1. The CDR3 covers 15 residues. J gave up 2 bases and V 3 bases, and 7 bases lay outside the gene matches. CDR1 and CDR2 (germline): MNHEY, SMNVEV (reference sequence). In DNA, the CDR3 is TGTGCCAGCAGTTTCCGTAGGGACAGCCCCTACGAGCAGTACTTC. This codes for CASSFRRDSPYEQYF.

CDR3 sequence reads: CASIDRGQPQHF. CDR3 sequence (DNA): TGTGCCAGCATCGACAGGGGCCAGCCCCAGCATTTT. The chain carries TRBV9 and TRBJ1-5, with 8 bases fitting TRBD1. V lost 6 bases to trimming and J lost 7 bases; unmatched junction nucleotides: 3. The CDR3 consists of 12 residues. CDR1 is SGDLS and CDR2 is YYNGEE in the germline V gene.

The chain links TRBV18 to TRBJ2-2, with D possibly TRBD1 on 5 matching bases. CDR1 and CDR2 from the germline V gene are KGHSH and LQKENI. CDR3 length equals 15 residues. Trimming pared 5 bases from V and 5 bases from J, leaving 15 bases between. The CDR3, as DNA: TGTGCCAGCTCATCGAGCTGGGGCCTAACCGGGGAGCTGTTTTTT. Residues: CASSSSWGLTGELFF.

The rearrangement uses TRBV5-4 and TRBJ1-1; the D is unclear. This CDR3 is 15 amino acids long. Germline assignment: CDR1 SGHNT and CDR2 YYREEE (reference sequence). V lost 4 bases, J lost 5 bases, and 18 bases lay in between. Written as DNA, the CDR3 is TGTGCCAGCAGCCCCCGGGAGAAGGGTGTAACTGAAGCTTTCTTT. It yields the protein CASSPREKGVTEAFF.

The chain employs TRBV5-1 and TRBJ2-1; D is possibly TRBD2 (6 bases). The ends were cut back, 4 bases at V and 7 bases at J, with 27 bases in the middle. The CDR3 covers 18 residues. Germline V gene data show CDR1 as SGHRS and CDR2 as YFSETQ. The CDR3 protein is CASSPAPFGSDLWNEQFF. The DNA of the CDR3 is TGCGCCAGCAGCCCCGCCCCTTTCGGGAGCGACCTTTGGAATGAGCAGTTCTTC.

This clone was detected once. For the CDR3, the DNA is TGTGCCAGCAGCTATGGCTACACCTTC. Translation gives CASSYGYTF. The gene calls are TRBV11-3 and TRBJ1-2; D gene uncertain. CDR3 length equals 9 residues. The V end was cut by 4 bases, the J end by 6 bases, with 0 bases between. Germline CDR1 SGHNT, CDR2 YENEEA.

The chain carries TRBV10-1 and TRBJ2-2; D is tentatively TRBD1 or TRBD2 (5 bases each). Germline CDR1 WNHNN, CDR2 SYGVQD (reference sequence). The CDR3 runs 14 residues. The V and J ends lost 5 bases and 7 bases respectively, with 14 bases between them. CDR3 protein: CASSRTPSGGELFF. CDR3 sequence (DNA): TGCGCCAGCAGTCGGACACCCAGCGGCGGGGAGCTGTTTTTT.

The CDR3 DNA sequence: TGCGCCAGCGTCTCCCCGGGACTAGCGTATTACGAGCAGTACTTC. It translates to CASVSPGLAYYEQYF. This chain joins TRBV10-1 and TRBJ2-7, with 10 bases that match TRBD2. Germline-derived CDR1 and CDR2 are WNHNN and SYGVQD (reference sequence). The CDR3 covers 15 residues. V dropped 8 bases and J dropped 4; count of bases not matched to a gene: 11.

This chain connects TRBV7-3 to TRBJ2-1; D assignment may be TRBD1 or TRBD2 (5 bases each). V lost 2 bases and J 7 bases, leaving 12 bases between the germline ends. In germline, CDR1 is SGHTA, CDR2 FQGTGA. The CDR3 extends over 14 amino acids. In DNA, the CDR3 is TGTGCCAGCAGCTTAGACGGGACCCCAAATGAGCAGTTCTTC. Protein sequence: CASSLDGTPNEQFF.

The rearrangement joins TRBV11-3 to TRBJ2-3, with a weak D call TRBD2 (5 bases). V dropped 3 bases and J dropped 6 bases, with 10 bases sitting between them. The V gene's germline CDR1 is SGHNT and CDR2 YENEEA. The CDR3 contains 13 residues. The chain's CDR3 is CASSLRGQDTQYF. The CDR3 DNA reads as TGTGCCAGCAGCTTGAGAGGGCAGGATACGCAGTATTTT.

This chain joins TRBV28 and TRBJ1-2; weak D call: TRBD1 (6 bases). V was trimmed by 6 bases and J by 8 bases, leaving 19 bases between them. Germline V gene lookup returns CDR1 MDHEN and CDR2 SYDVKM. The CDR3 runs to 14 residues. CDR3: CASSGQPIREGYTF. In DNA form, the CDR3 reads TGTGCCAGCAGCGGACAGCCCATACGAGAGGGCTACACCTTC.

The chain has TRBV18 and TRBJ2-1, with D maybe TRBD2 (6 bases). The CDR3 runs to 16 residues. Germline V CDR1 and CDR2: KGHSH, LQKENI. The V end lost 0 bases, the J end lost 10 bases, and 19 bases lay between the germline ends. Here the CDR3 DNA reads TGTGCCAGCTCACCACCGGGAGGCACTAACGTGGGAGAGCAGTTCTTC. Its protein product is CASSPPGGTNVGEQFF. Combining the CDR3 with reference TRBV18 and TRBJ2-1 gives the whole variable domain NAGVMQNPRHLVRRRGQEARLRCSPMKGHSHVYWYRQLPEEGLKFMVYLQKENIIDESGMPKERFSAEFPKEGPSILRIQQVVRGDSAAYFCASSPPGGTNVGEQFFGPGTRLTVL.

A word on this clone: Other DNA sequences in the same sample also yield this CDR3. This rearrangement joins TRBV2 to TRBJ1-3, with TRBD1 matching over 7 bases. Per germline, CDR1 SNHLY and CDR2 FYNNEI. The CDR3 extends over 13 amino acids. V lost 9 bases and J lost 3; bases outside the gene matches: 5. CDR3 region: CASSGTVGNTIYF. The DNA of the CDR3 is TGTGCCAGTTCCGGGACAGTTGGAAACACCATATATTTT.

Concerning this clone itself: One end of the junction is discordant with germline, which a read error may explain. The chain carries TRBV24-1 and TRBJ2-1, with 8 nucleotides matching TRBD2. There are 15 residues in the CDR3. Per the germline V gene, CDR1 is KGHDR and CDR2 is SFDVKD. The CDR3 is CATSVGGTGGNGQFF. The CDR3 region has the DNA TGTGCCACCAGTGTCGGGGGGACGGGAGGGAATGGGCAGTTCTTC.